A selection of T cell receptor beta chains follows, all from one sample in a study of cytomegalovirus exposure and HLA in healthy donors. Sequenced by immunoSEQ multiplex PCR; TCRdb stores in-frame clones only, minus some. Among roughly 120,000 clones listed, around three quarters were seen once. Specimen: PBMCs. All receptors derive from a man aged 50 to 60 in good health and CMV-seropositive. Each CDR3 is given with its conserved first and last residue. A D gene is named only where the DNA matches it firmly. Some rows mark clone size as missing; the rest say once, few, many or name a class of expanded clone.

.	TRBV6-5	TRBJ1-2	.	CASSYSQAPYGYTF	TGTGCCAGCAGTTACTCACAGGCGCCCTATGGCTACACCTTC
.	TRBV7-2	TRBJ1-2	few	CASSPPGLNYGYTF	TGTGCCAGCAGCCCCCCCGGTCTTAACTATGGCTACACCTTC
TRBD1	TRBV7-9	TRBJ1-5	few	CASSPMDRGGQPQHF	TGTGCCAGCAGCCCGATGGACAGGGGAGGTCAGCCCCAGCATTTT
.	TRBV4-1	TRBJ2-3	.	CASRGAQGGQTRTSTDTQYF	TGCGCCAGCAGGGGCGCACAAGGAGGGCAGACTCGTACTAGCACAGATACGCAGTATTTT
TRBD1	TRBV5-1	TRBJ2-5	.	CASAGTAQETQYF	TGCGCCAGCGCCGGGACAGCACAAGAGACCCAGTACTTC
.	TRBV10-2	TRBJ2-5	.	CASSESGLGTQYF	TGCGCCAGCAGTGAGAGCGGACTTGGGACCCAGTACTTC
.	TRBV18	TRBJ1-2	.	CASSPPRQGNGYTF	TGTGCCAGCTCACCACCTAGGCAGGGGAATGGCTACACCTTC
TRBD1	TRBV2	TRBJ2-1	.	CASSGDSYNEQFF	TGTGCCAGCAGTGGGGACAGCTACAATGAGCAGTTCTTC
.	TRBV30	TRBJ1-5	.	CAWSDGGHQPQHF	TGTGCCTGGAGTGATGGAGGACATCAGCCCCAGCATTTT
TRBD1	TRBV27	TRBJ1-1	few	CASSSTGGRFAEAFF	TGTGCCAGCAGTTCCACAGGGGGTCGGTTCGCTGAAGCTTTCTTT
TRBD1	TRBV7-2	TRBJ2-2	.	CASTLGQLISGELFF	TGTGCCAGCACCCTGGGACAGCTTATATCCGGGGAGCTGTTTTTT